What follows are 25 T cell receptor beta chains derived from one specimen sequenced in a study of T cell responses to AZD1222 COVID-19 vaccine. Sequencing used immunoSEQ multiplex PCR; TCRdb keeps in-frame clones, though not all of them. This table holds more than 100,000 clones, approximately 90% found once. The source was peripheral blood, collected on day 0 of AZD1222 vaccination. The receptors come from an adult in good health.

The chain uses TRBV7-9 and TRBJ1-2; weak D call: TRBD1 (6 bases). The CDR3 has 14 amino acids. With 1 base removed from V and 3 bases from J, the gap between germline ends came to 9 bases. The V gene's germline CDR1 is SEHNR and CDR2 FQNEAQ (reference sequence). The CDR3 loop is CASSLVGADYGYTF. The CDR3 coding sequence is TGTGCCAGCAGCTTAGTGGGGGCAGACTATGGCTACACCTTC.

This chain joins TRBV7-6 and TRBJ1-2, with D unclear. The CDR3 sequence is 13 residues long. Germline CDR1 SGHVS, CDR2 FNYEAQ. With 1 base removed from V and 6 bases from J, the gap between germline ends came to 9 bases. The CDR3 here is CASSLEAGHGYTF. The CDR3, as DNA: TGTGCCAGCAGCTTAGAGGCCGGACATGGCTACACCTTC.

The gene calls are TRBV5-1 and TRBJ2-7; 9 bases line up with TRBD2. V was pared by 4 bases and J by 9 bases, with 14 bases of the junction left unmatched. CDR3 length: 15 residues. The germline V gene encodes CDR1 SGHRS and CDR2 YFSETQ. CDR3 DNA sequence: TGCGCCAGCAGCCTGGGACTAGCCCCACTGTCTGTGCAGTACTTC. Encoded protein: CASSLGLAPLSVQYF.

This clone was detected only once. The chain combines TRBV7-9 with TRBJ1-3; TRBD1 agrees at 7 bases. The CDR3 spans 15 residues. The germline CDR1 and CDR2 sequences are SEHNR and FQNEAQ (reference sequence). The V and J ends lost 2 bases and 4 bases, in that order; junction bases with no gene match: 5. The CDR3 coding sequence is TGTGCCAGCAGCTTAAATCCAGGGGGAGGAAACACCATATATTTT. It translates to CASSLNPGGGNTIYF.

The gene calls are TRBV7-9 and TRBJ1-1; D gene ambiguous. Germline values: CDR1 SEHNR, CDR2 FQNEAQ (reference sequence). The CDR3 sequence is 15 residues long. Deletions cut 3 bases from V and 5 bases from J, with 16 bases between. The CDR3 coding sequence is TGTGCCAGCAGCTTGGGTAGGACCCGGGGAACTGAAGCTTTCTTT. Its translation is CASSLGRTRGTEAFF.

V and J are TRBV6-5 and TRBJ2-1; 9 bases match TRBD2. Looked up from germline, CDR1 is MNHEY and CDR2 is SVGAGI. The trim removed 11 bases at V and 5 bases at J, leaving 10 bases unmatched. CDR3 length: 14 amino acids. CDR3 sequence: CAGTSPSGHNEQFF. CDR3 nucleotides: TGTGCCGGGACTAGCCCCTCCGGGCACAATGAGCAGTTCTTC.

This clone showed up just once. This rearrangement joins TRBV7-7 to TRBJ2-1; weak D call: TRBD2 (6 bases). Germline V gene sequence: CDR1 SSHAT, CDR2 FNYEAQ (reference sequence). The V end was cut by 1 base, the J end by 4 bases, with 14 bases between. The CDR3 length is 16 residues. The CDR3 loop reads CASSLGPGGRYNEQFF. The CDR3 coding sequence is TGTGCCAGCAGCTTAGGTCCAGGAGGGAGGTACAATGAGCAGTTCTTC.

This chain uses TRBV1 with TRBJ2-7; the D call in the table, TRBD2, was not verified against the DNA. TRBV1 is designated a pseudogene. The length of the CDR3 is 21 residues. CDR3 region: CTSSQGPRAGGELPITYEQYF. DNA of the CDR3: TGCACCAGCAGCCAAGGTCCTAGGGCGGGAGGGGAATTGCCAATTACCTACGAGCAGTACTTC.

The chain recombines TRBV7-6 with TRBJ2-2; 7 nucleotides match TRBD1. The V gene's germline CDR1 is SGHVS and CDR2 FNYEAQ. The junction had 1 base not matched to a gene; V was cut back by 1 base and J by 2 bases. CDR3 length: 15 residues. CDR3 in amino acids: CASSLGTGNTGELFF. DNA of the CDR3: TGTGCCAGCAGCTTAGGGACAGGCAACACCGGGGAGCTGTTTTTT.

V usage is TRBV19 and J usage is TRBJ2-7, with 9 bases identical to TRBD2. Germline CDR1 is LNHDA and CDR2 is SQIVND (reference sequence). Trimming took 1 base from V and 2 from J; bases not matched to a gene: 6. The CDR3 covers 16 residues. The CDR3 loop reads CASSIVAGARPYEQYF. CDR3 DNA: TGTGCCAGTAGTATAGTAGCGGGAGCAAGGCCCTACGAGCAGTACTTC.

The gene calls are TRBV29-1 and TRBJ1-1; a weak D match, TRBD1 (5 bases). CDR1 and CDR2 (germline): SQVTM, ANQGSEA. CDR3 length equals 13 residues. Trimming took off 6 bases at V and 0 bases at J, with 11 bases between the two ends. The CDR3 region has the DNA TGCAGCGTGGCAGGGAAAATGAACACTGAAGCTTTCTTT. Its translation is CSVAGKMNTEAFF.

The CDR3, as DNA: TGTGCCAGCAGCCATTGGGGGGGGGAAGAGACCCAGTACTTC. Translating gives CASSHWGGEETQYF. V usage is TRBV7-8 and J usage is TRBJ2-5; 7 nucleotides align to TRBD2. Germline lookup yields CDR1 SGHVS and CDR2 FQNEAQ. V lost 5 bases to trimming and J lost 3 bases; unmatched junction nucleotides: 6. CDR3 length: 14 residues. The complete variable domain, with remaining parts taken from reference TRBV7-8 and TRBJ2-5, reads GAGVSQSPRYKVAKRGQDVALRCDPISGHVSLFWYQQALGQGPEFLTYFQNEAQLDKSGLPSDRFFAERPEGSVSTLKIQRTQQEDSAVYLCASSHWGGEETQYFGPGTRLLVL.

For this clone: Sequence at one end of the junction differs from germline and may be a read error. The chain has TRBV6-2 or TRBV6-3 and TRBJ2-2; a possible D gene is TRBD2 (6 bases). The CDR3 has 16 amino acids. From germline, CDR1 is MNHEY and CDR2 SVGEGT. CDR3 region: CASRYLPSVDTGELFF. Here the CDR3 DNA reads TGTGCCAGCAGATACTTGCCTAGCGTCGACACCGGGGAGCTGTTTTTT.

The chain is built from TRBV11-2 and TRBJ2-2, with a weak D call TRBD2 (6 bases). CDR3 length equals 16 residues. V was shortened by 4 bases and J by 0 bases, with 12 bases between the two germline ends. Germline V CDR1 and CDR2: SGHAT, FQNNGV. The DNA for the CDR3 is TGTGCCAGCAGCTCTTTAGCGGCCGCGAACACCGGGGAGCTGTTTTTT. It specifies CASSSLAAANTGELFF.

The chain carries TRBV7-2 and TRBJ1-3, with D uncertain. This CDR3 is built from 13 residues. The ends were cut back, 4 bases at V and 0 bases at J, with 4 bases in the middle. The germline V gene has CDR1 SGHTA and CDR2 FQGNSA. CDR3 sequence (DNA): TGTGCCAGCAGCTCCAGCTCTGGAAACACCATATATTTT. It encodes CASSSSSGNTIYF.

This chain connects TRBV6-5 to TRBJ1-2; 7 bases match TRBD1. Germline lookup yields CDR1 MNHEY and CDR2 SVGAGI. The ends lost 4 bases at V and 7 bases at J; junction bases unmatched: 15. The CDR3 totals 16 residues. This CDR3 is CASSLDLTTGVSGYTF. In DNA form, the CDR3 reads TGTGCCAGCAGTTTAGACCTGACCACAGGGGTTAGTGGCTACACCTTC.

The chain joins TRBV24-1 to TRBJ2-5; no clear D gene. The ends were cut back, 3 bases at V and 7 bases at J, with 8 bases in the middle. Germline loops: CDR1 KGHDR, CDR2 SFDVKD. CDR3 length: 12 amino acids. The CDR3 coding sequence is TGTGCCACCAGTGATCGTCCCGCGACCCAGTACTTC. This translates into CATSDRPATQYF.

The chain is built from TRBV7-8 and TRBJ1-1, with no clear D. CDR1 SGHVS and CDR2 FQNEAQ come from the germline V gene. The CDR3 spans 15 residues. Trimming removed 8 bases at V and 1 base at J, with 17 bases between. The CDR3 bases are TGTGCCAGCCTAGCTTGGCGACACCAGAACACTGAAGCTTTCTTT. Translated: CASLAWRHQNTEAFF.

The J gene is TRBJ2-5, the V gene TRBV6-2 or TRBV6-3; a weak D match, TRBD1 (6 bases). This CDR3 is 14 amino acids long. V lost 2 bases, J lost 9 bases, and 16 bases lay in between. The V gene's germline CDR1 is MNHEY and CDR2 SVGEGT. The CDR3 region is CASSYTTGFKAQYF. DNA of the CDR3: TGTGCCAGCAGTTACACCACAGGGTTCAAGGCCCAGTACTTC.

The chain carries TRBV19 and TRBJ2-7; 11 bases fit TRBD1. CDR1 is LNHDA, CDR2 SQIVND, per germline (reference sequence). This CDR3 is built from 16 residues. With V trimmed by 5 bases and J by 0 bases, 6 bases remained unmatched. CDR3 region: CASSPGTGGYSYEQYF. The DNA for the CDR3 is TGTGCCAGTAGTCCCGGGACAGGGGGTTACTCCTACGAGCAGTACTTC.

CDR3 nucleotides: TGTGCCAGCAGTTACTCGATCACCACGGGACAGGTTTCCTATGGCTACACCTTC. It specifies CASSYSITTGQVSYGYTF. The chain combines TRBV6-2 or TRBV6-3 with TRBJ1-2; 8 bases map to TRBD1. The CDR3 has 18 residues. Germline trimming cut 0 bases from V and 4 bases from J; bases unmatched to any gene: 13. CDR1 is MNHEY, CDR2 SVGEGT, per germline.

The chain uses TRBV6-5 and TRBJ2-5; 8 positions agree with TRBD1. The CDR3 spans 15 residues. CDR1 is MNHEY, CDR2 SVGAGI, per germline. V shed 7 bases, J shed 4 bases, and the junction held 11 bases outside the gene matches. The CDR3 DNA is TGTGCCAGCAAACCGACAGGGGCGGTCAGAGAGACCCAGTACTTC. Translated: CASKPTGAVRETQYF.

This clone has just a few counts. Its ends do not fully match the called genes, so a read error is possible. V and J are TRBV9 and TRBJ1-1; D not resolved. The CDR3 is 13 amino acids. Germline values: CDR1 SGDLS, CDR2 YYNGEE. CDR3 residues: CASSPSHLTEAFF. The CDR3 DNA follows: TGTGCCAGCAGCCCTTCCCACTTAACTGAGGCTTTCTTT.

V is TRBV19 and J is TRBJ2-3; weak D call: TRBD1 (7 bases). Between the trimmed V and J ends, which lost 3 bases and 1 base, there was a span of 11 bases. The CDR3 runs 15 residues. CDR1 and CDR2 (germline): LNHDA, SQIVND (reference sequence). The DNA of the CDR3 is TGTGCCAGTAGTATGGAGGGGGCAGGCACAGATACGCAGTATTTT. Its protein is CASSMEGAGTDTQYF.

The chain links TRBV20-1 to TRBJ1-1; no definite D call. V lost 3 bases and J 6 bases, leaving 8 bases between the germline ends. The germline CDR1 and CDR2 sequences are DFQATT and SNEGSKA (reference sequence). The length of the CDR3 is 11 residues. The CDR3 region has the DNA TGCAGTGCTAGTCCCCTGTCTGAAGCTTTCTTT. Translating it yields CSASPLSEAFF.